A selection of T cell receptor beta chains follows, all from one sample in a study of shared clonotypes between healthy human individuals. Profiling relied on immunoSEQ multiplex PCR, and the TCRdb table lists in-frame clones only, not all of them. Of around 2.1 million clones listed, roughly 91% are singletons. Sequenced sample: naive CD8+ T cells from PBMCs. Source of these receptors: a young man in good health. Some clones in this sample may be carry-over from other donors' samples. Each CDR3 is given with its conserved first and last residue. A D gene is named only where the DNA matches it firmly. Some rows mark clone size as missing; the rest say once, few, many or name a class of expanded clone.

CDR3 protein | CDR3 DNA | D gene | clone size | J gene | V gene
CASSLAPSSALHF | TGTGCCAGCAGCCTGGCCCCCAGTTCGGCCCTCCACTTT | NA | NA | TRBJ1-6 | TRBV27
CASSYGSYYGYTF | TGTGCCAGCAGTTACGGGTCCTACTATGGCTACACCTTC | NA | few | TRBJ1-2 | TRBV27
CASSNISWSLEQYF | TGTGCCAGCAGTAACATCTCTTGGAGTCTCGAGCAGTACTTC | NA | NA | TRBJ2-7 | TRBV28
CASQGGPINYGYTF | TGTGCCTCCCAGGGTGGCCCTATAAACTATGGCTACACCTTC | NA | NA | TRBJ1-2 | TRBV28
CASSGTGRTFYEQYF | TGTGCCAGCAGTGGGACAGGACGGACCTTCTACGAGCAGTACTTC | TRBD1 | NA | TRBJ2-7 | TRBV6-1
CASSILASRIHGYTF | TGTGCCAGTAGTATTCTCGCCTCCCGAATCCATGGCTACACCTTC | NA | NA | TRBJ1-2 | TRBV19
CASSQGGGPYYEQYF | TGTGCCAGCAGCCAAGGGGGCGGGCCTTACTACGAGCAGTACTTC | NA | NA | TRBJ2-7 | TRBV4-2
CASKEGSWGNQPQHF | TGTGCCAGCAAGGAGGGTTCGTGGGGCAATCAGCCCCAGCATTTT | NA | once | TRBJ1-5 | TRBV2
CASRESGQGCEKLFF | TGCGCCAGCAGGGAGTCGGGACAGGGTTGTGAAAAACTGTTTTTT | TRBD1 | NA | TRBJ1-4 | TRBV23-1
CASSMGQGYGYTF | TGTGCCAGCAGCATGGGACAGGGTTACGGCTACACCTTC | TRBD1 | NA | TRBJ1-2 | TRBV13
CASSETSATHPDTQYF | TGTGCCAGCAGCGAAACTAGCGCGACCCACCCGGATACGCAGTATTTT | TRBD2 | NA | TRBJ2-3 | TRBV9
CASSLLAGRETQYF | TGTGCCAGCAGTTTATTGGCAGGGAGGGAGACCCAGTACTTC | NA | NA | TRBJ2-5 | TRBV28
CASSQTPLVAGGYNEQFF | TGCGCCAGCAGCCAAACCCCCCTGGTGGCGGGAGGTTACAATGAGCAGTTCTTC | TRBD2 | NA | TRBJ2-1 | TRBV4-1
CASSAEREFLTGELFF | TGTGCCAGCTCGGCGGAGCGGGAGTTCCTCACCGGGGAGCTGTTTTTT | TRBD2 | NA | TRBJ2-2 | TRBV6-4
CASSDLAGDATGELFF | TGCGCCAGCAGCGACCTAGCGGGAGACGCCACCGGGGAGCTGTTTTTT | TRBD2 | NA | TRBJ2-2 | TRBV4-3
CASSAWTGTYEQYF | TGTGCCAGCAGTGCTTGGACTGGGACCTACGAGCAGTACTTC | NA | NA | TRBJ2-7 | TRBV25-1
CASSLEGPFTEAFF | TGTGCCAGCAGCTTAGAAGGGCCGTTCACTGAAGCTTTCTTT | NA | NA | TRBJ1-1 | TRBV7-3
CASRAGGIDTQYF | TGTGCCAGCAGGGCAGGGGGCATAGATACGCAGTATTTT | TRBD1 | NA | TRBJ2-3 | TRBV11-2
CASSPFSTEQFF | TGCGCCAGCAGCCCATTTAGTACTGAGCAGTTCTTC | NA | NA | TRBJ2-1 | TRBV4-1
CASSTWESSYNEQFF | TGTGCCAGCAGCACATGGGAGAGCTCCTACAATGAGCAGTTCTTC | NA | NA | TRBJ2-1 | TRBV7-6
CASSLTGVGYGYTF | TGCGCCAGCAGCTTGACGGGGGTTGGCTATGGCTACACCTTC | NA | NA | TRBJ1-2 | TRBV5-1
CASSQGLADYYEQYF | TGCGCCAGCAGCCAAGGGCTAGCGGACTACTACGAGCAGTACTTC | TRBD2 | NA | TRBJ2-7 | TRBV4-1
CASSKAEGPGEAFF | TGTGCCAGCAGCAAAGCTGAGGGGCCGGGTGAAGCTTTCTTT | NA | NA | TRBJ1-1 | TRBV21-1
CAGSFSPPLSGANVLTF | TGTGCCGGCAGCTTCTCCCCGCCCCTCTCTGGGGCCAACGTCCTGACTTTC | NA | NA | TRBJ2-6 | TRBV7-9
CASSVGGTGDYGYTF | TGTGCCAGCAGCGTAGGGGGGACAGGAGACTATGGCTACACCTTC | TRBD1 | once | TRBJ1-2 | TRBV9
CASSRLGTDAAYPAQYF | TGTGCCAGCAGTAGATTGGGAACAGATGCCGCGTACCCTGCGCAGTACTTC | NA | NA | TRBJ2-7 | TRBV27
CASKRDTDYNEQFF | TGTGCCAGCAAACGGGACACCGATTACAATGAGCAGTTCTTC | NA | NA | TRBJ2-1 | TRBV6-5
CASSPSGAGYNEQFF | TGCGCCAGCAGTCCTTCTGGGGCGGGCTACAATGAGCAGTTCTTC | NA | NA | TRBJ2-1 | TRBV4-3
CASSQVAGLGGYTF | TGCGCCAGCAGCCAGGTGGCAGGGCTGGGTGGCTACACCTTC | NA | NA | TRBJ1-2 | TRBV4-3
CASSPSLTGPNTGELFF | TGTGCCAGCTCACCGAGCCTGACCGGGCCGAACACCGGGGAGCTGTTTTTT | NA | once | TRBJ2-2 | TRBV18
CASSLLGGSPLHF | TGTGCCAGCAGTTTATTGGGCGGCTCACCCCTCCACTTT | NA | NA | TRBJ1-6 | TRBV27
CSVDGAGGNMAVLYF | TGCAGCGTTGATGGGGCTGGGGGGAATATGGCGGTTCTGTATTTT | NA | NA | TRBJ2-3 | TRBV29-1
CASRDYPARSYEQYF | TGTGCCAGCCGGGACTATCCGGCCCGATCCTACGAGCAGTACTTC | TRBD2 | NA | TRBJ2-7 | TRBV6-1
CSVEDKSEYGYTF | TGCAGCGTTGAAGATAAGTCTGAGTATGGCTACACCTTC | NA | NA | TRBJ1-2 | TRBV29-1
CASSSFLKGEQYF | TGTGCCAGCAGCTCGTTCCTAAAAGGCGAGCAGTACTTC | NA | NA | TRBJ2-7 | TRBV28
CASSLGRVEQFF | TGTGCCAGCAGCTTGGGTAGGGTGGAGCAGTTCTTC | NA | NA | TRBJ2-1 | TRBV5-6
CASSPTDSNQPQHF | TGTGCCAGCAGCCCCACCGACAGTAATCAGCCCCAGCATTTT | NA | NA | TRBJ1-5 | TRBV9
CASSPFLPADEQFF | TGTGCCAGCAGCCCATTTCTGCCTGCCGATGAGCAGTTCTTC | NA | NA | TRBJ2-1 | TRBV9
CASSRPPNEQFF | TGCGCCAGCAGCCGGCCCCCCAATGAGCAGTTCTTC | NA | NA | TRBJ2-1 | TRBV4-1
CASSQGISSGNTIYF | TGTGCCAGCAGCCAGGGAATAAGCTCTGGAAACACCATATATTTT | NA | NA | TRBJ1-3 | TRBV14
CASSLGAPWVEAFF | TGTGCCAGCAGCTTAGGGGCCCCGTGGGTGGAAGCTTTCTTT | NA | NA | TRBJ1-1 | TRBV7-9
CASSQEVFRGSSYNEQFF | TGCGCCAGCAGCCAGGAAGTCTTTCGCGGGAGCTCCTACAATGAGCAGTTCTTC | TRBD2 | NA | TRBJ2-1 | TRBV4-3
CASAPTAGGGLSYNEQFF | TGTGCCAGCGCCCCCACTGCGGGAGGGGGCCTCTCCTACAATGAGCAGTTCTTC | TRBD2 | NA | TRBJ2-1 | TRBV7-9
CASSLSRGGHSNQPQHF | TGTGCCAGCAGTTTATCTAGGGGGGGGCACAGCAATCAGCCCCAGCATTTT | NA | NA | TRBJ1-5 | TRBV27
CASSLFITRWGAGYGYTF | TGTGCCAGCAGTTTATTTATAACCCGATGGGGGGCGGGCTATGGCTACACCTTC | NA | NA | TRBJ1-2 | TRBV28
CASSSFRESVQETQYF | TGTGCCAGCAGTTCCTTTCGGGAGTCGGTTCAAGAGACCCAGTACTTC | NA | NA | TRBJ2-5 | TRBV27
CASRQTGGTYNEQFF | TGTGCCAGCAGACAGACAGGGGGTACGTACAATGAGCAGTTCTTC | TRBD1 | NA | TRBJ2-1 | TRBV28
CASSSPPRGRAPDTQYF | TGTGCCAGCAGCTCGCCCCCTCGCGGGAGGGCTCCAGATACGCAGTATTTT | TRBD2 | NA | TRBJ2-3 | TRBV7-3
CASSQVGGTGLLGTEAFF | TGCGCCAGCAGCCAGGTCGGGGGGACAGGGCTTTTGGGCACTGAAGCTTTCTTT | TRBD1 | NA | TRBJ1-1 | TRBV4-1
CASSPKPGVFDEKLFF | TGTGCCAGCTCACCGAAACCAGGGGTTTTTGATGAAAAACTGTTTTTT | NA | NA | TRBJ1-4 | TRBV18
CASSSYPGLAAGQYF | TGTGCCAGCAGTTCATACCCGGGACTAGCGGCCGGGCAGTACTTC | TRBD2 | NA | TRBJ2-7 | TRBV27
CASSLASGQPLNTGELFF | TGCGCCAGCAGCTTGGCTAGCGGGCAGCCCCTCAACACCGGGGAGCTGTTTTTT | TRBD2 | NA | TRBJ2-2 | TRBV5-1
CASSLFIRGDTQYF | TGTGCCAGCAGCTTGTTTATCAGGGGAGATACGCAGTATTTT | NA | NA | TRBJ2-3 | TRBV5-4